The 12 T cell receptor beta chains in this list originate from one sample, sequenced in a study of blood T cell repertoires in COVID-19. This table comes from immunoSEQ multiplex PCR, and its TCRdb copy is limited to in-frame clones, with some not included. The profile shows about 160,000 clones, about nine tenths of them singletons. Sequencing was performed on peripheral blood. These receptors all come from a woman in her 70s with acute or convalescent COVID-19.

The chain recombines TRBV7-6 with TRBJ1-3; 8 bases match TRBD1. The length of the CDR3 is 16 residues. CDR1 and CDR2 (germline): SGHVS, FNYEAQ. The junction had 8 bases not matched to a gene; V was cut back by 5 bases and J by 2 bases. CDR3 residues: CASSRDRLKAGNTIYF. CDR3 sequence (DNA): TGTGCCAGCAGCCGGGACAGGCTTAAAGCTGGAAACACCATATATTTT.

The V and J genes are TRBV5-4 and TRBJ1-3, with D uncertain. From germline, CDR1 is SGHNT and CDR2 YYREEE (reference sequence). V dropped 4 bases and J dropped 0 bases, with 8 bases sitting between them. This CDR3 is 14 amino acids long. The CDR3 spells CASSPSLSGNTIYF. CDR3 in DNA: TGTGCCAGCAGCCCGTCCCTCTCTGGAAACACCATATATTTT.

The chain joins TRBV7-6 to TRBJ1-4; 9 positions agree with TRBD1. The CDR3 contains 14 residues. CDR1 and CDR2 (germline): SGHVS, FNYEAQ. Germline trimming cut 5 bases from V and 5 bases from J; bases unmatched to any gene: 3. The CDR3 nucleotides read TGTGCCAGCAGCAGGACAGGGGAAAATGAAAAACTGTTTTTT. Translation gives CASSRTGENEKLFF.

This chain connects TRBV7-9 to TRBJ2-7, with 9 nucleotides matching TRBD1. The CDR3 length is 13 residues. J lost 5 bases, V lost 11 bases, and 10 bases had no gene match. Germline CDR1 and CDR2: SEHNR and FQNEAQ (reference sequence). In DNA form, the CDR3 reads TGTGCCGGAGGAACAGGGGGCCGGAACGAGCAGTACTTC. Protein sequence: CAGGTGGRNEQYF.

This clone occurred once. The V and J genes are TRBV11-1 and TRBJ2-2; TRBD1 agrees at 9 bases. The CDR3 contains 15 residues. With V trimmed by 3 bases and J by 4 bases, 3 bases remained unmatched. Germline CDR1 reads SGHAT; CDR2 reads FQDESV (reference sequence). CDR3 coding DNA: TGTGCCAGCAGCTTTGACAGGGGGGGCACCGGGGAGCTGTTTTTT. As protein: CASSFDRGGTGELFF.

Concerning this clone: The junction and the germline gene differ at one end; a read error may be behind it. The genes are TRBV10-1 and TRBJ1-5; D is possibly TRBD1 (5 bases). The CDR3 covers 17 residues. Per germline, CDR1 WNHNN and CDR2 SYGVQD (reference sequence). The CDR3 loop reads CASIMGGLKRSTQPQHF. The CDR3 nucleotides are TGCGCCAGCATCATGGGGGGACTTAAGAGGAGCACTCAGCCCCAGCATTTT.

The CDR3 DNA reads TGTGCCACCACCCGCACAGGGGACAATGAGCAGTTCTTC. Amino acids: CATTRTGDNEQFF. This chain connects TRBV24-1 to TRBJ2-1; TRBD1 agrees at 7 bases. V shed 8 bases, J shed 5 bases, and the junction held 5 bases outside the gene matches. The CDR3 runs 13 residues. The germline V gene has CDR1 KGHDR and CDR2 SFDVKD.

The V gene is TRBV3-1 (or the pseudogene TRBV3-2), the J gene TRBJ1-2, with D possibly matching TRBD1 (6 bases). This CDR3 spans 12 amino acids. V lost 5 bases and J 7 bases, leaving 11 bases between the germline ends. Germline CDR1 is LGHDT and CDR2 is YNNKEL (reference sequence). DNA of the CDR3: TGTGCCAGCAGCACGGACAGTTTTGGCTACACCTTC. It is translated as CASSTDSFGYTF.

The V gene is TRBV2, the J gene TRBJ2-1, with a weak D call TRBD1 (6 bases). The CDR3 is 12 amino acids. Per the germline V gene, CDR1 is SNHLY and CDR2 is FYNNEI. The V end lost 11 bases, the J end lost 5 bases, and 13 bases lay between the germline ends. CDR3 in DNA: TGTGCCGCTCGACAGGAAAACAATGAGCAGTTCTTC. Amino acids: CAARQENNEQFF.

This clone was counted a few times. This chain joins TRBV27 and TRBJ2-2; the match to TRBD2 covers 8 bases. Trimming removed 2 bases from V and 5 bases from J; junction bases left unmatched: 1. The CDR3 is made up of 14 amino acids. CDR1 and CDR2 (germline): MNHEY, SMNVEV (reference sequence). The CDR3 DNA reads as TGTGCCAGCAGTTTAGGCGGGGGGACCGGGGAGCTGTTTTTT. Its translation is CASSLGGGTGELFF.

This rearrangement joins TRBV27 to TRBJ1-6, with TRBD1 matching over 7 bases. The CDR3 extends over 15 amino acids. The V segment lost 5 bases and the J segment 6 bases; nucleotides outside the gene matches: 7. CDR1 is MNHEY, CDR2 SMNVEV, per germline (reference sequence). CDR3 coding DNA: TGTGCCAGCAGTCTAGAGACAGGGCTTAATTCACCCCTCCACTTT. This encodes CASSLETGLNSPLHF.

The rearrangement uses TRBV20-1 and TRBJ2-3; D is unclear. Germline CDR1 reads DFQATT; CDR2 reads SNEGSKA (reference sequence). This CDR3 comprises 10 residues. The CDR3 coding sequence is TGCTTACTTCGCACAGATACGCAGTATTTT. Translation gives CLLRTDTQYF.